The source of this T cell receptor beta chain is a study of blood T cell repertoires in COVID-19. Only in-frame clones appear in the TCRdb table, and some are missing; sequencing was by immunoSEQ multiplex PCR. Here the sample spans some 290,000 clones, roughly 91% being singletons. The ends lost 3 bases at V and 5 bases at J; junction bases unmatched: 7. Per germline, CDR1 SGHDN and CDR2 FVKESK. The length of the CDR3 is 16 residues. V is TRBV14 and J is TRBJ1-6; 7 bases are a match to TRBD1. Input material: PBMCs or T cells enriched from blood (not recorded which). The clonotype originates from a woman in her thirties or forties with acute COVID-19. This CDR3 is CASSHSRGRHNSPLHF. The CDR3 DNA is TGTGCCAGCAGCCACTCAAGGGGGCGGCATAATTCACCCCTCCACTTT.